The rows below give T cell receptor beta chains drawn from one sample of a study of T-cell memory formation after mild COVID-19. TCRdb re-called the 5' RACE reads through MiXCR, storing one row per CDR3 protein. The data hold a few hundred thousand distinct CDR3 sequences, with roughly a tenth observed a single time. Sequenced sample: PBMCs or a T cell subset sorted from them (not recorded which). The receptors derive from a man younger than 35 who had mild COVID-19 (a few samples of this study predate the infection). Cell type and time point are not known. Both conserved end residues are part of each CDR3. A D gene is named only where the DNA matches it firmly. A clone size is listed for some rows: how often the clone was seen (once, few, many), or a class if it is expanded.

TRBV5-1	TRBD2	TRBJ2-3	few	TGCGCCAGCAGCCCGGGACTAGAAAGCACAGATACGCAGTATTTT	CASSPGLESTDTQYF
TRBV5-1	TRBD1	TRBJ2-3	.	TGCGCCAGCAGCTTGGGGGACAGGGAGGCAGATACGCAGTATTTT	CASSLGDREADTQYF
TRBV4-3	TRBD1	TRBJ1-2	many	TGCGCCAGCAGCCGGACAGGGGGCTATGGCTACACCTTC	CASSRTGGYGYTF
TRBV7-6	TRBD2	TRBJ2-1	many	TGTGCCAGCAGACAAAACCAGCGGGGGGCCTACAATGAGCAGTTCTTC	CASRQNQRGAYNEQFF
TRBV20-1	.	TRBJ1-1	few	TGCAGTGCTAGTCCCTGGACAGCGGGGTACACTGAAGCTTTCTTT	CSASPWTAGYTEAFF
TRBV28	.	TRBJ1-5	few	TGTGCCAGCAGTTTAACGGGGGATCAGCCCCAGCATTTT	CASSLTGDQPQHF
TRBV20-1	.	TRBJ2-1	few	TGCAGTGCTAGGGTTTTTCGGGGGCGCGTCTCTCATGAGCAGTTCTTC	CSARVFRGRVSHEQFF
TRBV4-1	.	TRBJ2-3	few	TGCGCCAGCAGCCAAGTCCCCCTTGAAGATACGCAGTATTTT	CASSQVPLEDTQYF
TRBV20-1	.	TRBJ2-7	.	TGCAGTGCTAGAGATCCCCGGCAGACCACCTACGAGCAGTACTTC	CSARDPRQTTYEQYF
TRBV2	.	TRBJ2-5	.	TGTGCCAGCCGGATGACGGAGACCCAGTACTTC	CASRMTETQYF
TRBV6-5	.	TRBJ2-5	many	TGTGCCAGCAGTTGGATTACTAGAGGGCAAGAGACCCAGTACTTC	CASSWITRGQETQYF